The present entry profiles one T cell receptor beta chain with its context. Its antigen remains unidentified. The data originate from a study of regulatory T cells in long-lasting Graves disease. Overall study context: The term persistent Graves' disease signified upward of 5 years on antithyroid drugs with positive TSH receptor antibodies. Broader study findings: Persistent Graves' disease cases displayed lower TCR diversity than newly diagnosed ones.

Library construction for TCR beta used iRepertoire HTBI primers and Arm-PCR of CDR3 regions. TCRdb re-analysed the multiplex PCR reads in MiXCR, keeping a single row per CDR3 protein. The sample consists of some 370,000 distinct CDR3 sequences, 20% to 25% of them appearing once. The sample's time point: persistent/refractory GD, antithyroid drugs over 5 years with positive TRAb. The TCR library was made from RNA extracted from PBMCs. This material consisted of peripheral blood mononuclear cells (PBMCs), taken when the disease was refractory, from a patient treated with antithyroid drugs. The receptor comes from a woman between 40 and 50 years old with Graves disease.

CDR3 DNA sequence: TGTGCCAGCTCATATGGCAGGCGGAACACTGAAGCTTTCTTT. Amino acid sequence: CASSYGRRNTEAFF. The J gene is TRBJ1-1, the V gene TRBV7-8; D unresolved. The CDR3 length is 14 residues. V dropped 8 bases and J dropped 1 base, with 14 bases sitting between them. Germline V lookup: CDR1 SGHVS, CDR2 FQNEAQ.